This T cell receptor (beta chain) emerged from a study of early T cells in non-severe SARS-CoV-2 infection. Individual cDNA molecules were tagged with unique molecular identifiers. TCRdb recomputed calls from the 5' RACE reads with MiXCR, one row per CDR3 protein. This sample has some 36,000 distinct CDR3 sequences; 5.5% to 7% occur once, and the top ten carry 4.8%. This clonotype was picked up many times. Germline values: CDR1 LGHDT, CDR2 YNNKEL (reference sequence). The CDR3 has 15 amino acids. V was trimmed by 3 bases and J by 1 base, leaving 9 bases between them. The chain carries TRBV3-1 and TRBJ2-2; D ambiguous. The TCR comes from an adult who was a healthcare worker with PCR-confirmed SARS-CoV-2 infection or an uninfected control (not recorded which). Sequencing input: whole blood. CDR3 loop: CASSHTELNTGELFF. In DNA form, the CDR3 reads TGTGCCAGCAGCCATACAGAACTGAACACCGGGGAGCTGTTTTTT.